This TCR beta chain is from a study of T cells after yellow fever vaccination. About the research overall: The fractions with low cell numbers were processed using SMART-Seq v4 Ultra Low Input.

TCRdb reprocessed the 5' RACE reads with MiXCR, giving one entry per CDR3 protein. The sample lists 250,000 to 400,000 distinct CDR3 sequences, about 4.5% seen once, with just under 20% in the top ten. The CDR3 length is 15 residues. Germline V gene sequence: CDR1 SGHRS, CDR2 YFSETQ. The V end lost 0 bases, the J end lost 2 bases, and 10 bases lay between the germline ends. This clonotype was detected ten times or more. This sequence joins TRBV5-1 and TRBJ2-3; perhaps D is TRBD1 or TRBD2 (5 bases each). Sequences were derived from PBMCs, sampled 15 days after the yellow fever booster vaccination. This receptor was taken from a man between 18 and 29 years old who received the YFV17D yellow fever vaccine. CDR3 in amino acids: CASSLGDGPTDTQYF. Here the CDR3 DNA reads TGCGCCAGCAGCTTGGGGGACGGACCCACAGATACGCAGTATTTT.